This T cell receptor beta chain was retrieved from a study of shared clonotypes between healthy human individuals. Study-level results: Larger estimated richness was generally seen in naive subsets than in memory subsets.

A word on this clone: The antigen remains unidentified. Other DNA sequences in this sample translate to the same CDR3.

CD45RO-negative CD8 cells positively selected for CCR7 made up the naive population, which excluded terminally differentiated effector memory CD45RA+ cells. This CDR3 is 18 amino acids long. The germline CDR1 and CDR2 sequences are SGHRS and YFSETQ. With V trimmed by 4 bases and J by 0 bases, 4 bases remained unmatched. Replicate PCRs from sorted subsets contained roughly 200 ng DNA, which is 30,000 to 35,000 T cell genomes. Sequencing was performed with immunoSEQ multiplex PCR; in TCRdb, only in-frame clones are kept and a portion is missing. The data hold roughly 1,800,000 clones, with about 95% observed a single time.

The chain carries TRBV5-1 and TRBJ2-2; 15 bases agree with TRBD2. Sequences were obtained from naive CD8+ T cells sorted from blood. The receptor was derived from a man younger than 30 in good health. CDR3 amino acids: CASSPGLAGGPNTGELFF. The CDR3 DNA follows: TGCGCCAGCAGCCCGGGACTAGCGGGGGGCCCGAACACCGGGGAGCTGTTTTTT.